Detailed here is one T cell receptor (beta chain). A much larger clone is a single base away; this may be a read error. This sample is part of a study of blood T cells in healthy people across ages. The CDR3 covers 14 residues. Germline V lookup: CDR1 MNHEY, CDR2 SVGAGI. A second roughly 6 to 11 cycle PCR used barcoded and J-beta primers. TCRdb fed the 5' RACE reads into MiXCR, producing one record per CDR3 protein. The sample includes about 580,000 distinct CDR3 sequences, around half of them seen just once. The V call is TRBV6-5, the J call TRBJ2-5; 7 bases agree with TRBD2. Matching the DNA end better, TRBJ2-4 makes the J call doubtful. Sequencing was performed on blood. The clonotype was recovered from a man older than 75 in good health. The CDR3 coding sequence is TGTGCCAGCAGACGCCCCGGGGAGGGGAGCATTCAGTACTTC. Its protein is CASRRPGEGSIQYF.